This paragraph reports one T cell receptor (beta chain). This entry is derived from a study of blood T cell repertoires in COVID-19. Study-level background: PBMCs, B-cell-depleted T cells, or T cells provided the cDNA or gDNA that made up the material.

Original methodology: Amplifying reference gene primers gave estimates of nucleated cell counts. Only in-frame clones appear in the TCRdb table, and some are missing; sequencing was by immunoSEQ multiplex PCR. That table gives V, J and clone size, and the DNA gave D and trimming. The sample includes about 99,000 clones, approximately 84% of them seen just once. Germline V lookup: CDR1 SNHLY, CDR2 FYNNEI. CDR3 length: 18 amino acids. V shed 1 base and J shed 2 bases, with 21 bases lying between them. The receptor's source is a human donor in a cohort sampled during active COVID-19. This chain links TRBV2 with TRBJ2-7; no clear D. The sample consisted of peripheral blood. In DNA, the CDR3 is TGTGCCAGCAGTGAAGATGGGTCCTTGGCGGCGATGGCCTACGAGCAGTACTTC. It is translated as CASSEDGSLAAMAYEQYF. The variable domain in full, completed from reference TRBV2 and TRBJ2-7, reads EPEVTQTPSHQVTQMGQEVILRCVPISNHLYFYWYRQILGQKVEFLVSFYNNEISEKSEIFDDQFSVERPDGSNFTLKIRSTKLEDSAMYFCASSEDGSLAAMAYEQYFGPGTRLTVT.